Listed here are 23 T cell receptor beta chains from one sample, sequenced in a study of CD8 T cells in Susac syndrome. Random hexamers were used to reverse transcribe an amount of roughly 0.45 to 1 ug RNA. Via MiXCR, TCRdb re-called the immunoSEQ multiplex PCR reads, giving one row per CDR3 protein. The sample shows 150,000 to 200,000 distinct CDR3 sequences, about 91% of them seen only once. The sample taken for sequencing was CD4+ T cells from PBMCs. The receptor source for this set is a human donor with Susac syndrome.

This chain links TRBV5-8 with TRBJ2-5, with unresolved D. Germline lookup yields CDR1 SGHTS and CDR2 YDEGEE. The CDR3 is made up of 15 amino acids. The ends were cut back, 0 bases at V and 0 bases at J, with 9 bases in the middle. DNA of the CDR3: TGTGCCAGCAGCTTGGCAGTGACACACCAAGAGACCCAGTACTTC. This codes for CASSLAVTHQETQYF.

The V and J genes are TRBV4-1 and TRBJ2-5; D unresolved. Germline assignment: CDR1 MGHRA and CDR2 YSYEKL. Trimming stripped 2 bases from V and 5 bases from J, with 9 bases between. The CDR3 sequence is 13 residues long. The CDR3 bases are TGCGCCAGCAGCCAAATCGGTCTGGAGACCCAGTACTTC. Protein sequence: CASSQIGLETQYF.

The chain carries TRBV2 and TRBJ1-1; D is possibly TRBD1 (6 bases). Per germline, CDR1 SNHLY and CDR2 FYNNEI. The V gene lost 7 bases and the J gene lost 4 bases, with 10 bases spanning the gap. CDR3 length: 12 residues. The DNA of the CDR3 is TGTGCCAGCATAGGAGGGGGCACTGAAGCTTTCTTT. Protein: CASIGGGTEAFF.

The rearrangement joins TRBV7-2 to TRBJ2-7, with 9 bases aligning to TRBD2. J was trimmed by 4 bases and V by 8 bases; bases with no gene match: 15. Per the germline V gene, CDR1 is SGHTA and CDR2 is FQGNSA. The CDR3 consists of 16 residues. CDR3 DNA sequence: TGTGCCAGCGGGCGTGCGGCGGGAGGGCAGTCGTACGAGCAGTACTTC. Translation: CASGRAAGGQSYEQYF.

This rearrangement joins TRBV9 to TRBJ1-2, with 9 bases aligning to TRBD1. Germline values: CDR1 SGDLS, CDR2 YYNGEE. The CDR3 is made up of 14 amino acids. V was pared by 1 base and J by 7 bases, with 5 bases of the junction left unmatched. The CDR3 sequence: CASSVRTGAGGYTF. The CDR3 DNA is TGTGCCAGCAGCGTAAGGACAGGGGCCGGTGGCTACACCTTC.

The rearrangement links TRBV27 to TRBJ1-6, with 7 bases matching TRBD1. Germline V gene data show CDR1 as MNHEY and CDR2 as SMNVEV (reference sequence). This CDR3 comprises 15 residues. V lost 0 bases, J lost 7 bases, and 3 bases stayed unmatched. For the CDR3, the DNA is TGTGCCAGCAGTTTATCCGACAGGGTGAATTCACCCCTCCACTTT. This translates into CASSLSDRVNSPLHF.

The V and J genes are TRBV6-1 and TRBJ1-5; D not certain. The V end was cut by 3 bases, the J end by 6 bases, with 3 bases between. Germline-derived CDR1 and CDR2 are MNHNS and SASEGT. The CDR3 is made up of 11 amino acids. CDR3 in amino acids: CASSDLQPQHF. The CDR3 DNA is TGTGCCAGCAGTGATCTTCAGCCCCAGCATTTT.

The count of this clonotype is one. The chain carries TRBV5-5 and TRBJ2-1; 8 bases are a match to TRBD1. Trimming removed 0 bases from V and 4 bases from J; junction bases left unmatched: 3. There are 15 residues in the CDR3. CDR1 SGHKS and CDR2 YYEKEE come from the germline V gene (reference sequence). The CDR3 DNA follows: TGTGCCAGCAGCTTGGAGGGACAGGAATACAATGAGCAGTTCTTC. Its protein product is CASSLEGQEYNEQFF.

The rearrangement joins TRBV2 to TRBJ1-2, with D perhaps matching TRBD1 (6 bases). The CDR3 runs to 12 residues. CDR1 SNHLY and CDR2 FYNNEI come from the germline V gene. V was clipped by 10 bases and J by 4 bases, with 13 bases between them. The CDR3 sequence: CANRRDTYGYTF. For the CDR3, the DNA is TGTGCCAACCGCCGGGACACCTATGGCTACACCTTC.

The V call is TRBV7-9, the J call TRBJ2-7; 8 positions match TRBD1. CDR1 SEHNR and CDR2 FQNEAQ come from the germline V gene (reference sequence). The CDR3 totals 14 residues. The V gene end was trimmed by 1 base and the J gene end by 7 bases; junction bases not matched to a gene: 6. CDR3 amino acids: CASSLVWTGSEQYF. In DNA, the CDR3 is TGTGCCAGCAGCTTAGTGTGGACAGGGAGTGAGCAGTACTTC.

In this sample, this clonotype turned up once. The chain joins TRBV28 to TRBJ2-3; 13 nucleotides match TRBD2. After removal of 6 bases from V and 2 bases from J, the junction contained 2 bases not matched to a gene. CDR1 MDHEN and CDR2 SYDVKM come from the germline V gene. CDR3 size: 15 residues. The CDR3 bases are TGTGCCAGCAGGGGGACTAGCGGGATCACAGATACGCAGTATTTT. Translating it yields CASRGTSGITDTQYF.

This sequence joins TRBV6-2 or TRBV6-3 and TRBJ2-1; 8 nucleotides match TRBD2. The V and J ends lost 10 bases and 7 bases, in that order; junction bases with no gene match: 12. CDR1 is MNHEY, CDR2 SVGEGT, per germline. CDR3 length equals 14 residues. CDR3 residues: CATCLAGNVNEQFF. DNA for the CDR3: TGTGCCACCTGTTTAGCGGGAAATGTGAATGAGCAGTTCTTC.

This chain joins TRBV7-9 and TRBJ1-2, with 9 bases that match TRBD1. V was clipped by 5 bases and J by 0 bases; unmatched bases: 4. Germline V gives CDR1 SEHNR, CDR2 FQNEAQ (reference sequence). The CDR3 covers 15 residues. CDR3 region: CASSQGQGTNYGYTF. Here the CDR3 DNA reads TGTGCCAGCAGCCAGGGACAGGGAACTAACTATGGCTACACCTTC.

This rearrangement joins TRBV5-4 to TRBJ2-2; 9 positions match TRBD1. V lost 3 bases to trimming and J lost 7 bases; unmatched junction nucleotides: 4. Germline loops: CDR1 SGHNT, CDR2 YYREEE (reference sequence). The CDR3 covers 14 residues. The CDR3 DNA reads TGTGCCAGCAGCTCACAGGGGGCCGACGGGGAGCTGTTTTTT. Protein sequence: CASSSQGADGELFF.

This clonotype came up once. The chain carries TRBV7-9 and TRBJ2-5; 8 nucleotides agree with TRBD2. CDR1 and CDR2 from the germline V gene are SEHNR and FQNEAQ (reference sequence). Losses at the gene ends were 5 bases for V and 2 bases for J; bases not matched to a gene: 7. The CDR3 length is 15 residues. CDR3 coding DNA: TGTGCCAGCAGCCAATTCGGCGGGGGGCAAGAGACCCAGTACTTC. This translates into CASSQFGGGQETQYF.

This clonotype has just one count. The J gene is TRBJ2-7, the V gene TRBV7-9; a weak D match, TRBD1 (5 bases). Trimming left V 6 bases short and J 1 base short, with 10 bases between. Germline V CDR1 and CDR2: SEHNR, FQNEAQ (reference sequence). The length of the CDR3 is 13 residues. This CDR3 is CASSSTGSYEQYF. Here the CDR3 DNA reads TGTGCCAGCAGTTCTACAGGATCCTACGAGCAGTACTTC.

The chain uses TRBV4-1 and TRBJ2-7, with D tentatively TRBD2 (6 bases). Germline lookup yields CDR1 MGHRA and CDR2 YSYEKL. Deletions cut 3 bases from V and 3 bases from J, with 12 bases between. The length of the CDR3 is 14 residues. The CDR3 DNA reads TGCGCCAGCAGCCATGGGCGGGGTGTCTACGAGCAGTACTTC. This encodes CASSHGRGVYEQYF.

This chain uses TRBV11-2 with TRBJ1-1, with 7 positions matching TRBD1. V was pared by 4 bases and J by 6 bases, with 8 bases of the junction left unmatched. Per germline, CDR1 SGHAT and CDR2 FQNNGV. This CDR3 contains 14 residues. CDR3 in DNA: TGTGCCAGCAGCTACAAAAGTGGGACAGCTGAAGCTTTCTTT. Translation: CASSYKSGTAEAFF.

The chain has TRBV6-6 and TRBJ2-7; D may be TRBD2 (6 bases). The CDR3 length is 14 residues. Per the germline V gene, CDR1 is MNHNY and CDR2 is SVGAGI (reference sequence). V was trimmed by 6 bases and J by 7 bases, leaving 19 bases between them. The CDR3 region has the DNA TGTGCCAGCAGATTACCGGGACTGGGTGGTGAGCAGTACTTC. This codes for CASRLPGLGGEQYF.

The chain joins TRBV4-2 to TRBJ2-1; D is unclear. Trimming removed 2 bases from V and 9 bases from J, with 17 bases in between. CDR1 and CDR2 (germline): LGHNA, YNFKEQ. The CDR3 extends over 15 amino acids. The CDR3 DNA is TGTGCCAGCAGCCAAAGCAAAACTTCTAGACCTGAGCAGTTCTTC. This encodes CASSQSKTSRPEQFF.

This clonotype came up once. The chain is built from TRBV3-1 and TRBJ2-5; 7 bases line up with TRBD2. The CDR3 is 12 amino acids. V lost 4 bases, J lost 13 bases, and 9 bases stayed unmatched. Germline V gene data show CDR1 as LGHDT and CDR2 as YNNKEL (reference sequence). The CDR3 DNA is TGTGCCAGCAGCCCCATCCTAGCGGTTCGGTACTTC. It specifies CASSPILAVRYF.

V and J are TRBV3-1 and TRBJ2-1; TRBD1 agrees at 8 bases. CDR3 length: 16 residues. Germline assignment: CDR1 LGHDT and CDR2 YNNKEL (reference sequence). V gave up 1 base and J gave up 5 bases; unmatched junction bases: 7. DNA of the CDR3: TGTGCCAGCAGCCAAGTCGTCCCAGGGGGCCACAATGAGCAGTTCTTC. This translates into CASSQVVPGGHNEQFF.

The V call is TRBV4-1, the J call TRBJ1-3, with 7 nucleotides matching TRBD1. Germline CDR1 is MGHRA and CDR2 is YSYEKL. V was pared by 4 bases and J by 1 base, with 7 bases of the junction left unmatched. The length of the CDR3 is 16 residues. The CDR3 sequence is CASSLYPTGSGNTIYF. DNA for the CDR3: TGCGCCAGCAGCCTATACCCGACAGGGTCTGGAAACACCATATATTTT.